This T cell receptor (beta chain) was captured by sequencing in a study of blood T cell repertoires in COVID-19. Across the study: Italy, Spain and the United States were the sources of the convalescent and acute COVID-19 samples. Nucleic acid was either cDNA or gDNA, and it came from T cells, B-cell-depleted T cells, or PBMCs.

This clone came up once. Original handling: Amplification with reference gene primers provided the estimates of nucleated cell counts. Method: immunoSEQ multiplex PCR; TCRdb's copy keeps in-frame clones and lacks some. For V, J and clone size, that table is used; D and trimming come from the DNA. Of 90,000 to 120,000 clones in the sample, 80% to 90% were seen once. This TCR came from a man aged 45-65 years with acute or convalescent COVID-19. Input material: peripheral blood.

In nucleotides, the CDR3 is TGTGCTAGTGGCTGGTATACAGAGAACCTCTCTGGGGCCAACGTCCTGACTTTC. It specifies CASGWYTENLSGANVLTF. This sequence joins TRBV12-5 and TRBJ2-6; D gene ambiguous. This CDR3 has 18 amino acids. The germline CDR1 and CDR2 sequences are LGHNT and FRNRAP. The V gene lost 6 bases and the J gene lost 0 bases, with 18 bases spanning the gap.